This T cell receptor beta chain was captured in a study of TIL therapy for anti-PD-1-resistant metastatic lung cancer. Study-wide background: Tumors carried a median approximately 1.6 non-synonymous mutations per megabase. General study points: Infused TIL clonotypes partially replaced the baseline blood repertoire, then decayed over months.

Time point here: pre-treatment sample, taken before nivolumab and TIL therapy. This was the immunoSEQ v3 assay. Survey-level samples got roughly 1.9 million read pairs; deep-level samples got about 4.5-6.5 million. Only in-frame clones appear in the TCRdb table, and some are missing; sequencing was by immunoSEQ multiplex PCR. The sample consists of about 55,000 clones, more than 80% of them appearing once. Points on this clone: Its antigen is not identified.

This receptor was obtained from a person aged 25-79 years with non-small cell lung cancer. The sequencing used blood, collected at baseline.

The CDR3 loop reads CASSLGLRDVQGILSSYNEQFF. As DNA, the CDR3 is TGCGCCAGCAGCTTAGGATTACGCGACGTACAGGGGATACTGAGCTCCTACAATGAGCAGTTCTTC. V is TRBV5-1 and J is TRBJ2-1; 7 nucleotides line up with TRBD1. CDR3 length: 22 amino acids. Germline-derived CDR1 and CDR2 are SGHRS and YFSETQ. Trimming at V came to 2 bases and at J to 0 bases, leaving 23 bases not matched to a gene.